One and the same sample provided the 9 T cell receptor beta chains below, sequenced in a study of cytomegalovirus exposure and HLA in healthy donors. It was with 60 Vbeta and 13 Jbeta primers that the PCR ran. Data came from immunoSEQ multiplex PCR; TCRdb stores just in-frame clones and leaves some out. The data hold just over 150,000 clones, with approximately 81% observed a single time. Sequenced sample: PBMCs. All receptors derive from a man aged 18 to 29 in good health and CMV-seropositive.

The chain uses TRBV19 and TRBJ1-1; possible D gene TRBD1, 6 bases. The CDR3 sequence is 14 residues long. Between the trimmed V and J ends, which lost 7 bases and 10 bases, there was a span of 22 bases. Germline CDR1 reads LNHDA; CDR2 reads SQIVND (reference sequence). The CDR3 nucleotides are TGTGCCAGTACTAATACAGGGTTAGCGGGTGGAGCTTTCTTT. Encoded protein: CASTNTGLAGGAFF.

The sample holds a few counts of this clone. The CDR3 DNA sequence: TGCGCCAGCAGCTGGGGCCTCGATTGGAACACTGAAGCTTTCTTT. Its translation: CASSWGLDWNTEAFF. The rearrangement uses TRBV5-1 and TRBJ1-1, with D possibly being TRBD1 (5 bases). The CDR3 is 15 amino acids. The V gene lost 3 bases and the J gene lost 1 base, with 13 bases spanning the gap. Germline-derived CDR1 and CDR2 are SGHRS and YFSETQ.

The chain recombines TRBV10-3 with TRBJ1-2, with D unresolved. The CDR3 is 18 amino acids. Trimming took 3 bases from V and 4 from J, leaving 24 bases between them. Germline lookup yields CDR1 ENHRY and CDR2 SYGVKD. The CDR3 nucleotides read TGTGCCATCAGTGATCCCTGGTCCAGAGGGAATTTCCCCTATGGCTACACCTTC. It translates to CAISDPWSRGNFPYGYTF.

In the case of this clone: At one boundary the junction diverges from the germline segment, which might be a read error. The rearrangement links TRBV14 to TRBJ2-3; TRBD2 agrees at 12 bases. This CDR3 has 18 residues. Per the germline V gene, CDR1 is SGHDN and CDR2 is FVKESK. This CDR3 reads CASSKHRLAGVLTDAQYF. The DNA of the CDR3 is TGTGCCAGCAGCAAACACCGACTAGCGGGGGTTCTGACAGATGCGCAGTATTTT.

The rearrangement joins TRBV10-3 to TRBJ2-7; perhaps TRBD1 as D (6 bases). The CDR3 has 16 residues. The V gene lost 4 bases and the J gene lost 0 bases, with 16 bases spanning the gap. Germline V gene data show CDR1 as ENHRY and CDR2 as SYGVKD. CDR3 nucleotide sequence: TGTGCCATCAGTGCCGCGGCAGGGGCAAACTCCTACGAGCAGTACTTC. Amino acids: CAISAAAGANSYEQYF.

The chain joins TRBV6-5 to TRBJ2-5; D is undetermined. Deletions cut 4 bases from V and 6 bases from J, with 15 bases between. CDR3 length: 14 residues. CDR1 MNHEY and CDR2 SVGAGI come from the germline V gene. CDR3 protein: CASSSVESSQTQYF. The CDR3 DNA reads TGTGCCAGCAGTTCTGTAGAGAGTTCGCAGACCCAGTACTTC.

This CDR3 is CASSWGGSTTGELFF. The CDR3 nucleotides read TGTGCCAGCAGCTGGGGGGGGTCGACCACCGGGGAGCTGTTTTTT. The genes are TRBV7-3 and TRBJ2-2, with 7 bases that match TRBD2. The CDR3 length is 15 residues. From germline, CDR1 is SGHTA and CDR2 FQGTGA. Trimming removed 4 bases from V and 4 bases from J; junction bases left unmatched: 6.

A single count supports this clone. This chain joins TRBV21-1 and TRBJ2-2; the table's D call of TRBD2 was not tested on the DNA. TRBV21-1 is termed a pseudogene. The CDR3 spans 12 residues. The CDR3 DNA reads as TGTGCCAGCATATCGGACACCGGGGAGCTGTTTTTT. The encoded protein is CASISDTGELFF.

The chain recombines TRBV7-2 with TRBJ2-3; tentative D call: TRBD1 (6 bases). V gave up 1 base and J gave up 7 bases, with 12 bases separating them. The length of the CDR3 is 14 residues. Germline V lookup: CDR1 SGHTA, CDR2 FQGNSA. CDR3 loop: CASSLDPGANTQYF. The CDR3 coding sequence is TGTGCCAGCAGCTTAGATCCAGGGGCGAATACGCAGTATTTT.